Below, 32 T cell receptor beta chains from the same sample are listed, as sequenced in a study of blood T cell repertoires in COVID-19. Data came from immunoSEQ multiplex PCR; TCRdb stores just in-frame clones and leaves some out. This table holds 100,000 to 150,000 clones, 82% found once. Input material: peripheral blood. The receptor set was obtained from a woman in her 70s with acute or convalescent COVID-19.

This clone was picked up one time. The V and J genes are TRBV19 and TRBJ1-2, with D hard to call. The V gene lost 3 bases and the J gene lost 3 bases, with 8 bases spanning the gap. Germline-derived CDR1 and CDR2 are LNHDA and SQIVND (reference sequence). There are 13 residues in the CDR3. CDR3 amino acids: CASSIDKYYGYTF. As DNA, the CDR3 is TGTGCCAGTAGTATCGACAAATACTATGGCTACACCTTC.

The chain carries TRBV30 and TRBJ1-2; 9 positions agree with TRBD1. The CDR3 loop spans 14 amino acids. The germline gives CDR1 GTSNPN, CDR2 SVGIG (reference sequence). J was trimmed by 7 bases and V by 8 bases; bases with no gene match: 14. The DNA of the CDR3 is TGTGCCCTAAGGACAGGGGCAGGACTTGGTGGCTACACCTTC. Amino acid sequence: CALRTGAGLGGYTF.

The chain joins TRBV19 to TRBJ1-2; TRBD1 matches at 7 bases. With 7 bases clipped from V and 4 bases from J, the junction kept 12 bases outside the gene matches. CDR1 is LNHDA and CDR2 is SQIVND in the germline V gene (reference sequence). The CDR3 sequence is 15 residues long. The CDR3 DNA reads TGTGCCAGTACTCCAACAGGGGCAGTAGGCTATGGCTACACCTTC. This translates into CASTPTGAVGYGYTF.

The chain uses TRBV7-8 and TRBJ1-5; D remains ambiguous. V was cut by 0 bases and J by 5 bases, with 8 bases left in between. The germline gives CDR1 SGHVS, CDR2 FQNEAQ. This CDR3 spans 14 amino acids. CDR3 residues: CASSLAYGDQPQHF. The CDR3 coding sequence is TGTGCCAGCAGCTTAGCGTACGGGGATCAGCCCCAGCATTTT. The full variable domain, in which reference TRBV7-8 and TRBJ1-5 provide the parts outside the CDR3, is GAGVSQSPRYKVAKRGQDVALRCDPISGHVSLFWYQQALGQGPEFLTYFQNEAQLDKSGLPSDRFFAERPEGSVSTLKIQRTQQEDSAVYLCASSLAYGDQPQHFGDGTRLSIL.

The chain employs TRBV11-2 and TRBJ1-2, with a possible D match to TRBD1 (5 bases). The CDR3 length is 12 residues. V was shortened by 5 bases and J by 7 bases, with 11 bases between the two germline ends. Per germline, CDR1 SGHAT and CDR2 FQNNGV. The CDR3 sequence is CASSPQGGGYTF. CDR3 bases: TGTGCCAGCAGCCCTCAGGGAGGTGGCTACACCTTC.

The chain couples TRBV5-5 to TRBJ1-2; possible D gene TRBD1, 6 bases. V was cut by 5 bases and J by 3 bases, with 17 bases left in between. Per germline, CDR1 SGHKS and CDR2 YYEKEE (reference sequence). The CDR3 is 15 residues long. In nucleotides, the CDR3 is TGTGCCAGCAGTCCTGCCCTCACAGGGCACTATGGCTACACCTTC. This translates into CASSPALTGHYGYTF.

The CDR3 DNA reads TGTGCCAGCAGTTTAAAGCTCGGGGAGACCCAGTACTTC. Translating it yields CASSLKLGETQYF. V usage is TRBV12-3 or TRBV12-4 and J usage is TRBJ2-5; D is uncertain. V was pared by 2 bases and J by 5 bases, with 9 bases between. CDR3 length: 13 amino acids.

Written as DNA, the CDR3 is TGTGCCAGCAGCTTCGGGTTACTAGCGGGGGGGGAGACAGATACGCAGTATTTT. Amino acids: CASSFGLLAGGETDTQYF. The chain links TRBV11-2 to TRBJ2-3; 13 bases align to TRBD2. This CDR3 comprises 18 residues. V shed 3 bases, J shed 3 bases, and the junction held 9 bases outside the gene matches. CDR1 is SGHAT and CDR2 is FQNNGV in the germline V gene.

This sequence joins TRBV12-3 or TRBV12-4 and TRBJ1-5, with 8 nucleotides matching TRBD1. V was clipped by 6 bases and J by 9 bases; unmatched bases: 7. CDR3 length: 13 residues. The chain's CDR3 is CASRGQDSRPQHF. CDR3 nucleotide sequence: TGTGCCAGCAGGGGACAGGACTCTCGGCCCCAGCATTTT.

The chain uses TRBV2 and TRBJ1-2; TRBD1 is a possible D gene (6 bases). Germline CDR1 and CDR2: SNHLY and FYNNEI. V was shortened by 0 bases and J by 8 bases, with 13 bases between the two germline ends. CDR3 length: 14 residues. Written as DNA, the CDR3 is TGTGCCAGCAGTGAAGCGGGGGAGGGGGTAGGCTACACCTTC. Amino acids: CASSEAGEGVGYTF.

The chain joins TRBV12-1 to TRBJ1-2. TRBV12-1 is a pseudogene segment. The CDR3 loop spans 17 amino acids. The CDR3 DNA follows: TGTGCCAGCAGCCCCAAATCCCGGGAGGAAGCTAACTATGGCTACACCTTC. It yields the protein CASSPKSREEANYGYTF.

The gene calls are TRBV3-1 (or the pseudogene TRBV3-2) and TRBJ2-5; a possible D gene is TRBD1 (8 bases). This CDR3 spans 19 amino acids. Germline V gene sequence: CDR1 LGHDT, CDR2 YNNKEL (reference sequence). V gave up 0 bases and J gave up 0 bases, with 20 bases separating them. This CDR3 is CASSQEAGWTGFYQETQYF. DNA for the CDR3: TGTGCCAGCAGCCAAGAAGCGGGATGGACAGGGTTTTACCAAGAGACCCAGTACTTC.

The chain carries TRBV18 and TRBJ1-2; weak D call: TRBD1 (5 bases). From germline, CDR1 is KGHSH and CDR2 LQKENI. The CDR3 is made up of 18 amino acids. V was clipped by 6 bases and J by 4 bases, with 27 bases between them. DNA of the CDR3: TGTGCCAGCTCCCTCCAAGACAGTGGAGGGGCCTTCAGCTATGGCTACACCTTC. Translated: CASSLQDSGGAFSYGYTF. Based on the CDR3 plus reference TRBV18 and TRBJ1-2, the full variable domain is NAGVMQNPRHLVRRRGQEARLRCSPMKGHSHVYWYRQLPEEGLKFMVYLQKENIIDESGMPKERFSAEFPKEGPSILRIQQVVRGDSAAYFCASSLQDSGGAFSYGYTFGSGTRLTVV.

The rearrangement uses TRBV11-2 and TRBJ1-4, with D uncertain. V lost 4 bases and J 0 bases, leaving 12 bases between the germline ends. CDR3 length equals 16 residues. Germline assignment: CDR1 SGHAT and CDR2 FQNNGV. The chain's CDR3 is CASSSTRGTTNEKLFF. As DNA, the CDR3 is TGTGCCAGCAGCTCCACTCGGGGAACAACTAATGAAAAACTGTTTTTT.

The gene calls are TRBV3-1 (or the pseudogene TRBV3-2) and TRBJ1-5; 7 bases align to TRBD1. The CDR3 sequence is 13 residues long. The V gene end was trimmed by 6 bases and the J gene end by 6 bases; junction bases not matched to a gene: 5. Germline values: CDR1 LGHDT, CDR2 YNNKEL (reference sequence). The CDR3 spells CASRGQEGQPQHF. CDR3 DNA: TGTGCCAGCAGAGGACAGGAAGGTCAGCCCCAGCATTTT.

This sequence joins TRBV10-3 and TRBJ2-7, with 12 bases that match TRBD1. The J segment lost 5 bases and the V segment lost 7 bases, leaving 6 bases of the junction unmatched. The CDR3 has 14 residues. Germline V lookup: CDR1 ENHRY, CDR2 SYGVKD. The CDR3: CAITSGTGGNEQYF. The DNA of the CDR3 is TGTGCCATCACCTCCGGGACAGGGGGCAACGAGCAGTACTTC.

The rearrangement links TRBV4-2 to TRBJ1-6, with D possibly matching TRBD1 (6 bases). Germline CDR1 LGHNA, CDR2 YNFKEQ. The CDR3 covers 15 residues. V shed 3 bases and J shed 4 bases, with 10 bases lying between them. CDR3 coding DNA: TGTGCCAGCAGCCAGGACAGCGGATATAATTCACCCCTCCACTTT. Translating gives CASSQDSGYNSPLHF.

This chain uses TRBV29-1 with TRBJ1-1, with TRBD1 matching 7 bases. The length of the CDR3 is 16 residues. The germline gives CDR1 SQVTM, CDR2 ANQGSEA. J lost 4 bases, V lost 4 bases, and 15 bases had no gene match. CDR3 sequence: CSVAYGPGGIGTEAFF. Here the CDR3 DNA reads TGCAGCGTTGCGTACGGGCCAGGGGGTATTGGCACTGAAGCTTTCTTT.

The V and J genes are TRBV6-5 and TRBJ1-6; no clear D gene. This CDR3 has 15 residues. Deletions cut 6 bases from V and 0 bases from J, with 9 bases between. Germline CDR1 is MNHEY and CDR2 is SVGAGI. The CDR3, as DNA: TGTGCCAGCAGCCCGGGGAGCTCCTATAATTCACCCCTCCACTTT. Protein product: CASSPGSSYNSPLHF.

The genes are TRBV7-9 and TRBJ1-1; the D is unclear. CDR1 and CDR2 (germline): SEHNR, FQNEAQ (reference sequence). V lost 1 base and J lost 4, with 13 bases in between. The CDR3 is 15 amino acids. CDR3 loop: CASSLERGRATEAFF. The CDR3, as DNA: TGTGCCAGCAGCTTAGAACGGGGTCGGGCCACTGAAGCTTTCTTT.

J is TRBJ1-6 and V is TRBV6-1; 7 positions agree with TRBD1. Germline V gives CDR1 MNHNS, CDR2 SASEGT. The CDR3 totals 14 residues. With V trimmed by 6 bases and J by 7 bases, 6 bases remained unmatched. The CDR3 sequence: CASSSGTDNSPLHF. The CDR3 DNA follows: TGTGCCAGCAGCTCCGGGACAGACAATTCACCCCTCCACTTT.

The chain carries TRBV19 and TRBJ1-3; D gene ambiguous. The V gene's germline CDR1 is LNHDA and CDR2 SQIVND (reference sequence). The CDR3 covers 14 residues. Trimming took 0 bases from V and 7 from J, leaving 10 bases between them. CDR3 sequence: CASSIDLRANTIYF. The CDR3 DNA follows: TGTGCCAGTAGTATAGATCTGCGCGCTAACACCATATATTTT.

This clone was counted between two and nine times. V is TRBV19 and J is TRBJ1-1; TRBD1 is a possible D gene (6 bases). CDR3 length: 15 residues. CDR1 is LNHDA and CDR2 is SQIVND in the germline V gene (reference sequence). V lost 1 base to trimming and J lost 0 bases, with 9 bases between them. The CDR3 is CASSIGTAMNTEAFF. CDR3 DNA sequence: TGTGCCAGTAGTATAGGGACAGCAATGAACACTGAAGCTTTCTTT.

This rearrangement joins TRBV7-2 to TRBJ1-2; 7 bases align to TRBD1. The trim removed 0 bases at V and 4 bases at J, leaving 2 bases unmatched. Germline-derived CDR1 and CDR2 are SGHTA and FQGNSA. The CDR3 is made up of 14 amino acids. The chain's CDR3 is CASSLARGSYGYTF. CDR3 sequence (DNA): TGTGCCAGCAGCTTAGCCAGGGGGTCCTATGGCTACACCTTC.

The chain employs TRBV12-3 or TRBV12-4 and TRBJ1-2; D not resolved. This CDR3 region has 12 residues. The V end lost 5 bases, the J end lost 5 bases, and 9 bases lay between the germline ends. The CDR3, as DNA: TGTGCCAGCAGTAGACATGGGTATGGCTACACCTTC. As protein: CASSRHGYGYTF.

Of note for this clone: A read error may account for a junction end that differs from germline. The CDR3 DNA sequence: TGTGCCAGCACCTTAGATAGCGGGGCCCACTACGAGCAGTACTTC. Encoded protein: CASTLDSGAHYEQYF. This chain joins TRBV7-8 and TRBJ2-7, with 8 bases fitting TRBD2. The CDR3 runs 15 residues. The germline V gene encodes CDR1 SGHVS and CDR2 FQNEAQ.

With respect to this clone: Additional DNA sequences in this sample encode the identical CDR3. V gene TRBV7-2 combines with J gene TRBJ1-5; no firm D call. There are 15 residues in the CDR3. Trimming took off 1 base at V and 0 bases at J, with 7 bases between the two ends. Germline lookup yields CDR1 SGHTA and CDR2 FQGNSA. CDR3 protein: CASSLVGGSNQPQHF. CDR3 DNA: TGTGCCAGCAGCTTAGTCGGAGGTAGCAATCAGCCCCAGCATTTT. The whole variable domain, filled in from reference TRBV7-2 and TRBJ1-5, reads GAGVSQSPSNKVTEKGKDVELRCDPISGHTALYWYRQSLGQGLEFLIYFQGNSAPDKSGLPSDRFSAERTGGSVSTLTIQRTQQEDSAVYLCASSLVGGSNQPQHFGDGTRLSIL.

This chain connects TRBV9 to TRBJ2-3; maybe TRBD2 (6 bases). The V and J ends lost 2 bases and 2 bases respectively, with 15 bases between them. The CDR3 sequence is 16 residues long. CDR1 SGDLS and CDR2 YYNGEE come from the germline V gene. The DNA of the CDR3 is TGTGCCAGCAGCGTTACCGGGACTCCCATCACAGATACGCAGTATTTT. This gives the protein CASSVTGTPITDTQYF.

The genes are TRBV6-5 and TRBJ1-1, with D tentatively TRBD1 (5 bases). Germline V gives CDR1 MNHEY, CDR2 SVGAGI. Trimming cost V 5 bases and J 4 bases, with 14 bases left between them. The CDR3 runs to 14 residues. The CDR3 is CASSPGFRGTEAFF. Here the CDR3 DNA reads TGTGCCAGCAGTCCAGGGTTTCGCGGCACTGAAGCTTTCTTT.

In its sample, this clone was seen once. The chain has TRBV10-1 and TRBJ2-5; 7 bases fit TRBD2. The CDR3 is 15 amino acids. Germline CDR1 is WNHNN and CDR2 is SYGVQD (reference sequence). With 2 bases clipped from V and 5 bases from J, the junction kept 8 bases outside the gene matches. The CDR3 is CASSESWGGAETQYF. The DNA for the CDR3 is TGCGCCAGCAGTGAGAGTTGGGGGGGAGCGGAGACCCAGTACTTC.

This clone has only one observation. The chain uses TRBV6-5 and TRBJ1-6, with 8 nucleotides matching TRBD1. CDR1 is MNHEY and CDR2 is SVGAGI in the germline V gene. Trimming cost V 6 bases and J 7 bases; bases outside gene matches: 5. This CDR3 region has 14 residues. CDR3 loop: CASRPRQGNSPLHF. The DNA of the CDR3 is TGTGCCAGCAGACCTCGACAGGGGAATTCACCCCTCCACTTT.

In this sample, this clone turned up a few times. At one of its ends the junction is not consistent with the germline gene, which may arise from a read error. The chain uses TRBV30 and TRBJ1-2; D uncertain. CDR3 size: 12 residues. Germline CDR1 and CDR2: GTSNPN and SVGIG (reference sequence). The CDR3 nucleotides are TGTGCCTGGAGTGGAGCGAACTACGGCTACACCTTC. Protein sequence: CAWSGANYGYTF.